In its sample, the clone carrying this TCR beta chain was seen once. Method: immunoSEQ multiplex PCR; TCRdb's copy keeps in-frame clones and lacks some. The sample lists some 140,000 clones; around 85% were seen once. This CDR3 is 17 amino acids long. Per germline, CDR1 LGHDT and CDR2 YNNKEL (reference sequence). Trimming took off 1 base at V and 6 bases at J, with 22 bases between the two ends. This sample is part of a study of control samples from healthy donors and cancer patients. Sequencing was done on a sample of blood. The gene calls are TRBV3-1 (or the pseudogene TRBV3-2) and TRBJ2-7; tentatively, D is TRBD1 (5 bases). The sequence was collected from a woman aged 25 to 45 in good health. CDR3 sequence reads: CASSQVFHGAVKIEQYF. The CDR3, as DNA: TGTGCCAGCAGCCAAGTCTTTCATGGGGCTGTCAAAATCGAGCAGTACTTC.